A selection of T cell receptor beta chains follows, all from one sample in a study of blood T cell repertoires in COVID-19. The assay was immunoSEQ multiplex PCR, and TCRdb's table has in-frame clones only and misses some. The table has over 300,000 clones, about 90% seen once. The sequenced material came from peripheral blood. These receptors all come from a man in his forties with acute or convalescent COVID-19. Each CDR3 is given with its conserved first and last residue. A D gene is named only where the DNA matches it firmly. A row's size may be missing; if present it is once, few, many or a size class.

CAIIPDRGSTEAFF	TGTGCCATCATACCCGACAGGGGATCCACTGAAGCTTTCTTT	TRBD1	.	TRBV10-3	TRBJ1-1
CASSPRQEKLFF	TGCGCCAGCAGCCCCCGACAGGAAAAACTGTTTTTT	.	once	TRBV4-1	TRBJ1-4
CASRLQRGGSYEQYF	TGTGCCAGCAGACTTCAGAGAGGGGGCAGCTACGAGCAGTACTTC	TRBD1	.	TRBV27	TRBJ2-7
CASTERRDRVSGELFF	TGTGCCAGCACCGAAAGGCGGGACAGGGTTTCCGGGGAGCTGTTTTTT	TRBD1	.	TRBV27	TRBJ2-2
CASSYGGMNTEAFF	TGTGCCAGCAGTTATGGGGGCATGAACACTGAAGCTTTCTTT	.	.	TRBV6-5	TRBJ1-1
CASSLGRRETQYF	TGTGCCAGCAGTCTGGGGCGTAGAGAGACCCAGTACTTC	.	.	TRBV7-9	TRBJ2-5
CASSLTGVTEAFF	TGTGCCAGCAGCTTGACAGGGGTGACTGAAGCTTTCTTT	TRBD1	.	TRBV7-3	TRBJ1-1
CASSQVRDSYEQYF	TGTGCCAGCAGCCAAGTTAGGGACAGCTACGAGCAGTACTTC	TRBD1	.	TRBV14	TRBJ2-7
CASRTGGGSSGYGYTF	TGTGCCAGTAGGACAGGGGGCGGTAGTAGCGGCTATGGCTACACCTTC	TRBD1	few	TRBV19	TRBJ1-2
CASSTTPGFEQFF	TGTGCCAGTAGTACCACCCCAGGGTTTGAGCAGTTCTTC	.	.	TRBV19	TRBJ2-1
CASSTERVQIHSGNTIYF	TGTGCCAGCAGCACCGAACGGGTACAAATCCACTCTGGAAACACCATATATTTT	.	medium-sized	TRBV7-9	TRBJ1-3
CASSFPLAGAAVNEQFF	TGTGCCAGCAGCTTTCCCTTAGCGGGAGCGGCGGTCAATGAGCAGTTCTTC	TRBD2	.	TRBV5-4	TRBJ2-1
CASSSHTGGGTNEKLFF	TGTGCCAGCAGTTCGCACACAGGGGGCGGCACTAATGAAAAACTGTTTTTT	TRBD1	.	TRBV28	TRBJ1-4
CASSQAVAGGPKVEQYF	TGCGCCAGCAGCCAGGCTGTAGCGGGGGGGCCCAAGGTCGAGCAGTACTTC	TRBD2	.	TRBV4-3	TRBJ2-7
CASSEGLAGQETQYF	TGTGCCAGCAGCGAGGGACTAGCGGGGCAAGAGACCCAGTACTTC	TRBD2	once	TRBV9	TRBJ2-5
CASSWDRGDEQYF	TGTGCCAGCAGTTGGGACAGGGGGGACGAGCAGTACTTC	TRBD1	once	TRBV27	TRBJ2-7
CASSYTRDRGSQTPYEQYF	TGTGCCAGCAGTTACACCCGGGACAGGGGGTCACAGACCCCCTACGAGCAGTACTTC	TRBD1	.	TRBV6-2/TRBV6-3	TRBJ2-7
CASSLAATNEKLFF	TGTGCCAGCAGTTTGGCCGCAACTAATGAAAAACTGTTTTTT	.	.	TRBV6-2/TRBV6-3	TRBJ1-4